One and the same sample provided the 19 T cell receptor beta chains below, sequenced in a study of blood T cell repertoires in COVID-19. Assay: immunoSEQ multiplex PCR; the TCRdb copy retains only in-frame clones and omits some. The table includes under 90,000 clones, about three quarters detected once. Input material: peripheral blood. The receptors were sampled from a man aged 50 or older with active or convalescent COVID-19.

This clone has just one count. The V gene is TRBV6-2 or TRBV6-3, the J gene TRBJ2-7, with no clear D. Germline CDR1 MNHEY, CDR2 SVGEGT. The CDR3 consists of 14 residues. V was pared by 1 base and J by 1 base, with 8 bases between. The CDR3 here is CASSYYTTSYEQYF. The CDR3 bases are TGTGCCAGCAGTTACTACACTACTTCCTACGAGCAGTACTTC.

The rearrangement uses TRBV4-3 and TRBJ2-7; D possibly corresponds to TRBD2 (7 bases). The CDR3 runs 16 residues. Germline V gene lookup returns CDR1 LGHNA and CDR2 YSLEER. V dropped 0 bases and J dropped 2 bases, with 14 bases sitting between them. CDR3 protein: CASSQDRGGAAYEQYF. The CDR3 coding sequence is TGCGCCAGCAGCCAAGATAGGGGGGGTGCGGCCTACGAGCAGTACTTC.

This chain joins TRBV3-1 (or the pseudogene TRBV3-2) and TRBJ2-2; the match to TRBD1 covers 11 bases. CDR1 is LGHDT, CDR2 YNNKEL, per germline (reference sequence). J lost 1 base, V lost 4 bases, and 8 bases had no gene match. The CDR3 has 18 residues. For the CDR3, the DNA is TGTGCCAGCAGCCGACTCCCCGGGACAGGGGGGAACACCGGGGAGCTGTTTTTT. Translation gives CASSRLPGTGGNTGELFF.

The V gene is TRBV24-1, the J gene TRBJ1-2; 7 bases map to TRBD1. Trimming cost V 7 bases and J 2 bases; bases outside gene matches: 12. In germline, CDR1 is KGHDR, CDR2 SFDVKD. CDR3 length: 16 residues. The CDR3 sequence is CATRETGAVPNYGYTF. DNA of the CDR3: TGTGCCACCAGAGAAACAGGGGCAGTCCCGAACTATGGCTACACCTTC.

This clone was found a few times. The rearrangement uses TRBV9 and TRBJ2-5; TRBD1 matches 7 bases. The V gene's germline CDR1 is SGDLS and CDR2 YYNGEE. The trim removed 0 bases at V and 5 bases at J, leaving 7 bases unmatched. CDR3 size: 15 residues. The CDR3, as DNA: TGTGCCAGCAGCGTAGGACAGGGTAGCTGGGAGACCCAGTACTTC. Its translation is CASSVGQGSWETQYF.

The chain couples TRBV28 to TRBJ1-3, with a weak D call TRBD1 (5 bases). The CDR3 runs to 18 residues. The V end was cut by 4 bases, the J end by 4 bases, with 23 bases between. Germline-derived CDR1 and CDR2 are MDHEN and SYDVKM. CDR3 bases: TGTGCCAGCAGTTCACCTCAGGCAGGGCGGTCGTTAGGAAACACCATATATTTT. It specifies CASSSPQAGRSLGNTIYF.

V gene TRBV3-1 (or the pseudogene TRBV3-2) combines with J gene TRBJ2-6; D is perhaps TRBD1 (6 bases). V was clipped by 4 bases and J by 0 bases, with 13 bases between them. Germline CDR1 LGHDT, CDR2 YNNKEL (reference sequence). This CDR3 is built from 17 residues. The DNA of the CDR3 is TGTGCCAGCAGCCCTCCGCTAGGGGGCTCTGGGGCCAACGTCCTGACTTTC. Translated, it gives CASSPPLGGSGANVLTF.

This chain joins TRBV5-8 and TRBJ2-1, with TRBD2 matching 7 bases. The CDR3 sequence is 18 residues long. The V gene end was trimmed by 0 bases and the J gene end by 0 bases; junction bases not matched to a gene: 9. Germline values: CDR1 SGHTS, CDR2 YDEGEE. The CDR3 loop reads CASSLGDPGTNSYNEQFF. Here the CDR3 DNA reads TGTGCCAGCAGCTTGGGGGATCCGGGGACTAACTCCTACAATGAGCAGTTCTTC.

The rearrangement uses TRBV11-2 and TRBJ2-5; TRBD2 aligns across 7 bases. In germline, CDR1 is SGHAT, CDR2 FQNNGV. V dropped 7 bases and J dropped 2; count of bases not matched to a gene: 13. This CDR3 has 16 residues. The CDR3: CASTPPSGPDQETQYF. The CDR3 DNA reads TGTGCCAGCACCCCACCTAGCGGACCTGATCAAGAGACCCAGTACTTC.

This clone has more than one count but fewer than ten. The CDR3 sequence: CASSQRTSGGTGELFF. The CDR3 coding sequence is TGCGCCAGCAGCCAGAGGACTAGCGGGGGCACCGGGGAGCTGTTTTTT. The genes are TRBV4-3 and TRBJ2-2, with TRBD2 identical over 13 bases. Germline values: CDR1 LGHNA, CDR2 YSLEER. This CDR3 region has 16 residues. Trimming removed 3 bases from V and 4 bases from J; junction bases left unmatched: 2.

The chain's CDR3 is CASAASRTAFNQPQHF. The CDR3, as DNA: TGTGCCAGCGCGGCATCCCGGACAGCCTTCAATCAGCCCCAGCATTTT. The chain recombines TRBV27 with TRBJ1-5; D is perhaps TRBD1 (6 bases). Germline loops: CDR1 MNHEY, CDR2 SMNVEV (reference sequence). Trimming pared 8 bases from V and 3 bases from J, leaving 20 bases between. The CDR3 consists of 16 residues.

The CDR3 region is CATGTRNMETQYF. In DNA, the CDR3 is TGTGCCACCGGGACTAGAAACATGGAGACCCAGTACTTC. The genes are TRBV15 and TRBJ2-5; 8 bases fit TRBD2. CDR3 size: 13 residues. Per germline, CDR1 LNHNV and CDR2 YYDKDF (reference sequence). After removal of 8 bases from V and 5 bases from J, the junction contained 7 bases not matched to a gene.

The chain links TRBV10-3 to TRBJ1-6; the D gene is possibly TRBD1 (5 bases). The V gene lost 8 bases and the J gene lost 10 bases, with 12 bases spanning the gap. The germline CDR1 and CDR2 sequences are ENHRY and SYGVKD. This CDR3 contains 12 residues. CDR3 nucleotide sequence: TGTGCCATCGGTGTGGAGGGGTCACCCCTCCACTTT. Translating it yields CAIGVEGSPLHF.

The rearrangement joins TRBV4-1 to TRBJ2-7; D gene unclear. This CDR3 is built from 14 residues. V lost 5 bases, J lost 5 bases, and 16 bases lay in between. CDR1 is MGHRA, CDR2 YSYEKL, per germline. The CDR3, as DNA: TGCGCCAGCAGCTCCCGGGTAGGCGTCAACGAGCAGTACTTC. Its translation is CASSSRVGVNEQYF.

V is TRBV9 and J is TRBJ1-1; D unclear. V dropped 3 bases and J dropped 2 bases, with 8 bases sitting between them. Germline V gene sequence: CDR1 SGDLS, CDR2 YYNGEE. The length of the CDR3 is 13 residues. The chain's CDR3 is CASSAPSNTEAFF. The CDR3 nucleotides are TGTGCCAGCAGCGCCCCCAGTAACACTGAAGCTTTCTTT.

The chain has TRBV6-5 and TRBJ1-5, with D possibly matching TRBD1 (6 bases). Germline V gene data show CDR1 as MNHEY and CDR2 as SVGAGI. There are 15 residues in the CDR3. V gave up 4 bases and J gave up 5 bases, with 15 bases separating them. In DNA form, the CDR3 reads TGTGCCAGCAGTTCCTGGGGGGGCTCGGATCAGCCCCAGCATTTT. This codes for CASSSWGGSDQPQHF.

The chain uses TRBV7-2 and TRBJ2-3, with D possibly being TRBD2 (5 bases). Germline loops: CDR1 SGHTA, CDR2 FQGNSA. There are 15 residues in the CDR3. V lost 1 base and J 4 bases, leaving 12 bases between the germline ends. The CDR3, as DNA: TGTGCCAGCAGCTTAGGTCCTAGTAGCGCAGATACGCAGTATTTT. Translation: CASSLGPSSADTQYF.

The genes are TRBV6-2 or TRBV6-3 and TRBJ1-2, with 7 positions matching TRBD1. Trimming cost V 2 bases and J 7 bases; bases outside gene matches: 4. The CDR3 is 13 amino acids. Germline CDR1 reads MNHEY; CDR2 reads SVGEGT. The CDR3 sequence is CASSYGTDGGYTF. The DNA of the CDR3 is TGTGCCAGCAGTTACGGGACAGACGGTGGCTACACCTTC.

V usage is TRBV7-3 and J usage is TRBJ1-1; D may be TRBD1 (6 bases). Trimming pared 2 bases from V and 0 bases from J, leaving 7 bases between. Germline V lookup: CDR1 SGHTA, CDR2 FQGTGA. CDR3 size: 14 residues. The CDR3 loop reads CASSLQGLNTEAFF. CDR3 bases: TGTGCCAGCAGCTTACAGGGGCTGAACACTGAAGCTTTCTTT.